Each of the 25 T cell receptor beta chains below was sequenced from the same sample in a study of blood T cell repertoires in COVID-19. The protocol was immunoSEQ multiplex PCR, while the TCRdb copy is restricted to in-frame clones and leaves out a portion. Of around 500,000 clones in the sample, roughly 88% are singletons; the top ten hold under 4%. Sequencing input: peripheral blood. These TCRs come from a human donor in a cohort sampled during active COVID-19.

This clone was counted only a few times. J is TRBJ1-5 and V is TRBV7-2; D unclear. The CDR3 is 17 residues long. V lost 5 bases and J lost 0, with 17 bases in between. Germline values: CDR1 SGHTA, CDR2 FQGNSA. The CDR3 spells CASSLRPGTYSNQPQHF. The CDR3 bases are TGTGCCAGCAGCCTCAGACCGGGAACCTATAGCAATCAGCCCCAGCATTTT. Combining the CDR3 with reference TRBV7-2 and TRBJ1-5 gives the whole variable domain GAGVSQSPSNKVTEKGKDVELRCDPISGHTALYWYRQSLGQGLEFLIYFQGNSAPDKSGLPSDRFSAERTGGSVSTLTIQRTQQEDSAVYLCASSLRPGTYSNQPQHFGDGTRLSIL.

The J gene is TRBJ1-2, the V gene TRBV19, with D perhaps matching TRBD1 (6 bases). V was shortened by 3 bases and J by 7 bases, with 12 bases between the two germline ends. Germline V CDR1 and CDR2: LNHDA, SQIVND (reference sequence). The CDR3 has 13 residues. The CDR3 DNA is TGTGCCAGTAGTATTCGCAGGGGCGTTGGCTACACCTTC. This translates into CASSIRRGVGYTF.

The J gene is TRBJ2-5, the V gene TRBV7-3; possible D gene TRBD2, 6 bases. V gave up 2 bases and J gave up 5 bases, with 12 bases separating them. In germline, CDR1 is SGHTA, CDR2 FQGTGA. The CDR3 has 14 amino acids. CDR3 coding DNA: TGTGCCAGCAGCTTAGAGGGAGGTCTCGAGACCCAGTACTTC. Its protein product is CASSLEGGLETQYF. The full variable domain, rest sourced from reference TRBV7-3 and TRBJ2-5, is GAGVSQTPSNKVTEKGKYVELRCDPISGHTALYWYRQSLGQGPEFLIYFQGTGAADDSGLPNDRFFAVRPEGSVSTLKIQRTERGDSAVYLCASSLEGGLETQYFGPGTRLLVL.

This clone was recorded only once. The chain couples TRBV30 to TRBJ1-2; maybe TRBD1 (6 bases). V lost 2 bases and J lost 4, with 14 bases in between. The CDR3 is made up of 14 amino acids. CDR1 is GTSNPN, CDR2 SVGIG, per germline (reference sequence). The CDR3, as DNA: TGTGCCTGGAGTTCCCGTGGGGGCGGCTATGGCTACACCTTC. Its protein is CAWSSRGGGYGYTF.

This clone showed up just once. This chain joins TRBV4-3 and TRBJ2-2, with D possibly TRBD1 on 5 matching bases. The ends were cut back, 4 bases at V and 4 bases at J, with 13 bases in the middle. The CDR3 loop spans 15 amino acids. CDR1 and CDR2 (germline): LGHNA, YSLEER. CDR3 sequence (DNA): TGCGCCAGCAGCCCCAGGGTTGGTCTCACCGGGGAGCTGTTTTTT. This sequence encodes CASSPRVGLTGELFF.

The CDR3 DNA is TGTGCCAGTAGCCGTCCTGGGGCGGGAGGCGGAGCAGATACGCAGTATTTT. Translating it yields CASSRPGAGGGADTQYF. The chain has TRBV19 and TRBJ2-3; 8 bases agree with TRBD2. The length of the CDR3 is 17 residues. Germline V gives CDR1 LNHDA, CDR2 SQIVND (reference sequence). With V trimmed by 6 bases and J by 4 bases, 15 bases remained unmatched.

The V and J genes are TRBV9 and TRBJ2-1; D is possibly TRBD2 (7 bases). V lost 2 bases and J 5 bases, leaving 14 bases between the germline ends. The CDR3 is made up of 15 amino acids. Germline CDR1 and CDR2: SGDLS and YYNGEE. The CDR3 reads CASSVSGGEHNEQFF. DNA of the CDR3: TGTGCCAGCAGCGTCTCGGGGGGCGAACACAATGAGCAGTTCTTC.

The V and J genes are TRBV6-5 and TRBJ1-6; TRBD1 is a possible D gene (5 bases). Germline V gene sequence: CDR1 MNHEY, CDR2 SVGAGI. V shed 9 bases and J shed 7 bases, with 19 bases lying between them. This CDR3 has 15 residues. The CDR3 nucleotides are TGTGCCAGTCGGGGGGTCGGGGCAGGGAATTCACCCCTCCACTTT. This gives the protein CASRGVGAGNSPLHF.

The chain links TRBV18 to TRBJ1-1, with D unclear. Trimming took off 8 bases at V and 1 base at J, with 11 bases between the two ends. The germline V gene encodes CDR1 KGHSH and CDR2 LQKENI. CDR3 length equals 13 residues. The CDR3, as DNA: TGTGCCAGCCGGTATACTTCGAACACTGAAGCTTTCTTT. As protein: CASRYTSNTEAFF.

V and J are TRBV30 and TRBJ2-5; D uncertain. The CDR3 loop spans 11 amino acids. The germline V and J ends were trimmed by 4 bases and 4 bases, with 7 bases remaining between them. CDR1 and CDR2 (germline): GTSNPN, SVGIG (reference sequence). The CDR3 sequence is CAWNGGETQYF. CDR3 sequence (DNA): TGTGCCTGGAACGGTGGAGAGACCCAGTACTTC.

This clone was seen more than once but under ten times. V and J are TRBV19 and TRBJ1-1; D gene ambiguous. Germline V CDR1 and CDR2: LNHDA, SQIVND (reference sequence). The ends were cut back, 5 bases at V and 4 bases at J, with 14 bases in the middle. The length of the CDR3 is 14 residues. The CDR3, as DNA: TGTGCCAGTAGTCCTCAGGCAGTAACCACTGAAGCTTTCTTT. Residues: CASSPQAVTTEAFF.

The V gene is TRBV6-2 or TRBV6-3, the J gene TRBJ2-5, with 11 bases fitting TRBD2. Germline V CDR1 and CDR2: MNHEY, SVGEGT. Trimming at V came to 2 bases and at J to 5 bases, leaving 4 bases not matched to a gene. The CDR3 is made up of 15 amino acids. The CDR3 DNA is TGTGCCAGCAGTTACCCCCGGACTAGCGGGGAGACCCAGTACTTC. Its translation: CASSYPRTSGETQYF.

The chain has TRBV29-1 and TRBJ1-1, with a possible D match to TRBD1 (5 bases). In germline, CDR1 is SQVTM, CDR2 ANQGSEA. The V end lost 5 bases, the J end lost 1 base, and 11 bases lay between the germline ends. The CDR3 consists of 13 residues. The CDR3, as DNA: TGCAGCGTTCCAAAGGACACGAACACTGAAGCTTTCTTT. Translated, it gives CSVPKDTNTEAFF.

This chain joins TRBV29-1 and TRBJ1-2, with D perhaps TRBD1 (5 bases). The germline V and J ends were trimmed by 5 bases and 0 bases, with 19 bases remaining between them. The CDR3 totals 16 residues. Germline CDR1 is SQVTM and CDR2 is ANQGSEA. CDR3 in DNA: TGCAGCGTTCCTTTATCCAGTCAGGGATCTAACTATGGCTACACCTTC. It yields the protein CSVPLSSQGSNYGYTF.

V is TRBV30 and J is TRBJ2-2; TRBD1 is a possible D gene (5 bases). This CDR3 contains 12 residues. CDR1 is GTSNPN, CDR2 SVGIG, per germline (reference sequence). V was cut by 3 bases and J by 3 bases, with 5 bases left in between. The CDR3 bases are TGTGCCTGGAGCAGGGACACCGGGGAGCTGTTTTTT. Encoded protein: CAWSRDTGELFF.

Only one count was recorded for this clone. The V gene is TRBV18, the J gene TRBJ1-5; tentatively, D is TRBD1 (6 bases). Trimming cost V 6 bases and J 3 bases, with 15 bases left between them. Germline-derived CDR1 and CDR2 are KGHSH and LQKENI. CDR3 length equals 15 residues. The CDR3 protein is CASSSVGALNQPQHF. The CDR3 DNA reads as TGTGCCAGCTCCTCGGTGGGGGCCCTCAATCAGCCCCAGCATTTT.

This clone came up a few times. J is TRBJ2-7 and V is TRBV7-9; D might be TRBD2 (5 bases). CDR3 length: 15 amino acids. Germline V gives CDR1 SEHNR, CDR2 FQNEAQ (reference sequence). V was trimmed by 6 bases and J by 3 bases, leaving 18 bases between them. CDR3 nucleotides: TGTGCCAGCAGTTCGGACTCTCGACAATTCTACGAGCAGTACTTC. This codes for CASSSDSRQFYEQYF.

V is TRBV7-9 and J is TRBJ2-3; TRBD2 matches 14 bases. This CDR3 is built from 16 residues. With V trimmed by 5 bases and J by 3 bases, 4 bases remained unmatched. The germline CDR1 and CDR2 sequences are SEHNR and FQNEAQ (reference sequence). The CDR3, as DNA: TGTGCCAGCAGCCCATGGACTAGCGGGAGGACAGATACGCAGTATTTT. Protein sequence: CASSPWTSGRTDTQYF.

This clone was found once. CDR3 bases: TGTGCCAGCGCCCAAGGGCTAGCGGTCTACGAGCAGTACTTC. Protein sequence: CASAQGLAVYEQYF. V and J are TRBV6-5 and TRBJ2-7, with 7 bases identical to TRBD2. V lost 8 bases and J lost 3; bases outside the gene matches: 10. Germline V gene sequence: CDR1 MNHEY, CDR2 SVGAGI. This CDR3 contains 14 residues.

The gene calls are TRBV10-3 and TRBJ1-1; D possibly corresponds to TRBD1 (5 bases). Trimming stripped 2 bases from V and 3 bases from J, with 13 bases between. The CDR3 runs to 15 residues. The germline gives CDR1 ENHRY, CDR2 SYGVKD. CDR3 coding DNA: TGTGCCATCAGTGAGGCCACCGCGGGGGACACTGAAGCTTTCTTT. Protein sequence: CAISEATAGDTEAFF.

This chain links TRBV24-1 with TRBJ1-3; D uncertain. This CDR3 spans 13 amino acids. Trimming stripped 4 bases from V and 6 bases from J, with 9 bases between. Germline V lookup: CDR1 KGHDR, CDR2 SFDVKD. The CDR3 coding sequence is TGTGCCACCAGTGACAGGTCCGAAAACACCATATATTTT. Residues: CATSDRSENTIYF.

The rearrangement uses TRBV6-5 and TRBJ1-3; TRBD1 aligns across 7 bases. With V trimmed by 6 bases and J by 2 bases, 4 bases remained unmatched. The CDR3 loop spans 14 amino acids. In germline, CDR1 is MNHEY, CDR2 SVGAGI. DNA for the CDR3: TGTGCCAGCAGAGGTGGACAGGCTGGAAACACCATATATTTT. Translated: CASRGGQAGNTIYF.

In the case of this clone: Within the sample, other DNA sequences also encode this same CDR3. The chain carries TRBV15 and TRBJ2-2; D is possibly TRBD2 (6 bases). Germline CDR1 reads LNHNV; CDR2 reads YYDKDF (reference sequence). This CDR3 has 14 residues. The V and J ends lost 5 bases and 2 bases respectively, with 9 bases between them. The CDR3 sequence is CATSGTLNTGELFF. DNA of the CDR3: TGTGCCACCAGCGGGACTCTAAACACCGGGGAGCTGTTTTTT. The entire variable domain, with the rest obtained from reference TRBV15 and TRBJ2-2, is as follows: DAMVIQNPRYQVTQFGKPVTLSCSQTLNHNVMYWYQQKSSQAPKLLFHYYDKDFNNEADTPDNFQSRRPNTSFCFLDIRSPGLGDTAMYLCATSGTLNTGELFFGEGSRLTVL.

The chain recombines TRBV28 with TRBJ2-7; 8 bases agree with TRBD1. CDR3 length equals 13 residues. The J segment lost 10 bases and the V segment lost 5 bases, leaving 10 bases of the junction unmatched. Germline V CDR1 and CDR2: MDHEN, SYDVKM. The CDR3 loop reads CASSHSYDRGQYF. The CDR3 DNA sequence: TGTGCCAGCAGTCACTCCTACGACAGGGGACAGTACTTC.

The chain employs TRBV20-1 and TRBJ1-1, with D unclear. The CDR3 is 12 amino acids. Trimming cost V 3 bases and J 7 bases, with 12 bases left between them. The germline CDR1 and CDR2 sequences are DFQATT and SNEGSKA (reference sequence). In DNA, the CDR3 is TGCAGTGCTAGTTATGGGCCCCTTGAAGCTTTCTTT. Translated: CSASYGPLEAFF.